The T cell receptor (beta chain) described here comes from a study of early T cells in non-severe SARS-CoV-2 infection. This clonotype was seen ten or more times. The CDR3 is made up of 15 amino acids. V trimming: 8 bases; J trimming: 3 bases; junction bases outside the gene matches: 9. CDR1 is SNHLY and CDR2 is FYNNEI in the germline V gene. TCRdb re-derived calls from the 5' RACE reads in MiXCR, one entry per CDR3 protein. The data show about 25,000 distinct CDR3 sequences, 4.5% to 5.5% seen once. V usage is TRBV2 and J usage is TRBJ2-1; TRBD2 aligns across 8 bases. The sequenced material came from whole blood. This TCR came from an adult who was a healthcare worker with PCR-confirmed SARS-CoV-2 infection or an uninfected control (not recorded which). The CDR3 DNA is TGTGCCAGCTTCTCGGGACTAGATTACTACAATGAGCAGTTCTTC. Translation: CASFSGLDYYNEQFF.